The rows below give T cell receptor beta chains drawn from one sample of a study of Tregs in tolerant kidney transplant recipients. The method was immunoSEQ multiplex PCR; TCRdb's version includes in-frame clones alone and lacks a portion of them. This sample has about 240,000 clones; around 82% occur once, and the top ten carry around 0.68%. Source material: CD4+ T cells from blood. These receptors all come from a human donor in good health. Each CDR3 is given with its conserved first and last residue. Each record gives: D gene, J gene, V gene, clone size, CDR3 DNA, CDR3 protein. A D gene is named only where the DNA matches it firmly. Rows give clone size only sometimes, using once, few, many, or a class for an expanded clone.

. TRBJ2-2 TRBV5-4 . TGTGCCAGCAGCTTGGGGCTAGGACAATCCACCGGGGGGCTGTTTTTT CASSLGLGQSTGGLFF
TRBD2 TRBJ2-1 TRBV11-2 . TGTGCCAGCAGCTTCCCAGCAGGGACTAGCGGGGACAATGAGCAGTTCTTC CASSFPAGTSGDNEQFF
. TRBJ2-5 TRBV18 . TGTGCCAGCGGGAAACGGATCGGAGAGACCCAGTACTTC CASGKRIGETQYF
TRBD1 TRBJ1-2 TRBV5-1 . TGCGCCAGCAGCTTAGACAGGGAAACCTATGGCTACACCTTC CASSLDRETYGYTF
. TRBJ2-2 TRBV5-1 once TGCGCCAGCAGCCGCAGGGGAAACACCGGGGAGCTGTTTTTT CASSRRGNTGELFF
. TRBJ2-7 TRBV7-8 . TGTGCCAGCAGCTTAAGGGGTAGCGCGATTTACGAGCAGTACTTC CASSLRGSAIYEQYF
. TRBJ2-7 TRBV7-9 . TGTGCCAGCAGCTTAGCGGACGGGGTGGTCTACGAGCAGTACTTC CASSLADGVVYEQYF
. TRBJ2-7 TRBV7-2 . TGTGCCAGCAGCTTAGTAGGTGGGAAATCCTACGAGCAGTACTTC CASSLVGGKSYEQYF
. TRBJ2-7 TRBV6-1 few TGTGCCAGCAGCCTGACAGTGAGCTCCTACGAGCAGTACTTC CASSLTVSSYEQYF
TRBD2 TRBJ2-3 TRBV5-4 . TGTGCCAGCAGCCCTGTGACTAGCGCAACAGATACGCAGTATTTT CASSPVTSATDTQYF
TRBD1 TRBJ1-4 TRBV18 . TGTGCCAGCTCACCACCTGAGGGGGCAAGGGAAAAACTGTTTTTT CASSPPEGAREKLFF
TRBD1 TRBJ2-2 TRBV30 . TGTGCCTGGAGTTTACAGGGGCCGGACACCGGGGAGCTGTTTTTT CAWSLQGPDTGELFF
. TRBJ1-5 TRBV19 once TGTGCCAGTGGAACGGGGCACAATCAGCCCCAGCATTTT CASGTGHNQPQHF
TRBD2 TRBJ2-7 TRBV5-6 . TGTGCCAGCATTTTAGCCGGGGGGACCTCCTACGAGCAGTACTTC CASILAGGTSYEQYF